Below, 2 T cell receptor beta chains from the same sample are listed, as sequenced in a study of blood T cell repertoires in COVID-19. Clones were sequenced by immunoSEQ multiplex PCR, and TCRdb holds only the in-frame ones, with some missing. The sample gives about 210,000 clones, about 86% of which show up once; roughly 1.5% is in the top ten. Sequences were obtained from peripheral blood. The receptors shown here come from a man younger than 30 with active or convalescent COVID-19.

CDR3 sequence (DNA): TGTGCCAGCAGCCAGACCGACAGGCAAAGCTCTGGAAACACCATATATTTT. Translated: CASSQTDRQSSGNTIYF. This rearrangement joins TRBV14 to TRBJ1-3; maybe TRBD1 (6 bases). Germline V gene data show CDR1 as SGHDN and CDR2 as FVKESK. V lost 3 bases and J lost 0, with 15 bases in between. This CDR3 has 17 amino acids. The variable domain in full, with the rest retrieved from reference TRBV14 and TRBJ1-3, is EAGVTQFPSHSVIEKGQTVTLRCDPISGHDNLYWYRRVMGKEIKFLLHFVKESKQDESGMPNNRFLAERTGGTYSTLKVQPAELEDSGVYFCASSQTDRQSSGNTIYFGEGSWLTVV.

The CDR3 nucleotides read TGTGCCAGCAGCTTGCAGCGCTCCTACGAGCAGTACTTC. Encoded protein: CASSLQRSYEQYF. The chain uses TRBV5-6 and TRBJ2-7, with no clear D. Between the trimmed V and J ends, which lost 1 base and 0 bases, there was a span of 5 bases. The CDR3 spans 13 residues. The germline V gene encodes CDR1 SGHDT and CDR2 YYEEEE.